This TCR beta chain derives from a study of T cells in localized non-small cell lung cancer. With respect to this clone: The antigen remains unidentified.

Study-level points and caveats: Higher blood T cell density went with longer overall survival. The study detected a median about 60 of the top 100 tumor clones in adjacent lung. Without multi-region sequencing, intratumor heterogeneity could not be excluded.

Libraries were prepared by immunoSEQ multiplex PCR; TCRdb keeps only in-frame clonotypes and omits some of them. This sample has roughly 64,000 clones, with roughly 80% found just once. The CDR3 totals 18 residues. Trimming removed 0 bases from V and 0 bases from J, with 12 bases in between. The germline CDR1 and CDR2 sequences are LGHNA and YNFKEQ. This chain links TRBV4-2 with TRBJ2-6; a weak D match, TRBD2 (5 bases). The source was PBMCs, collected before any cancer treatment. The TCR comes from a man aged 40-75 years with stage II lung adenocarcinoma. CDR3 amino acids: CASSQEGSEASGANVLTF. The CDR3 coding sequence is TGTGCCAGCAGCCAAGAGGGTAGCGAGGCCTCTGGGGCCAACGTCCTGACTTTC.